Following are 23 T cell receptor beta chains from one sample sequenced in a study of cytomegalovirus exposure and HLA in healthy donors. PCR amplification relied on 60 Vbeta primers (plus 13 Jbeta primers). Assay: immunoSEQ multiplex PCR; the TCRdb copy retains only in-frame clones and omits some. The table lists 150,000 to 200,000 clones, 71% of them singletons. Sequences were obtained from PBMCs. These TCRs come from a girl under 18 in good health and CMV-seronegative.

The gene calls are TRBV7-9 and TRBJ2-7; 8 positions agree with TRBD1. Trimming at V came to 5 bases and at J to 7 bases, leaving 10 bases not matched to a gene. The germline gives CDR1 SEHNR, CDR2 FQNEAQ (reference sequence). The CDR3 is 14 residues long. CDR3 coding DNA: TGTGCCAGCAGCACCTCGGACAGGGATGGAGAGCAGTACTTC. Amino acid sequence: CASSTSDRDGEQYF. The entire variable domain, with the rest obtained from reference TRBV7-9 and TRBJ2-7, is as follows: DTGVSQNPRHKITKRGQNVTFRCDPISEHNRLYWYRQTLGQGPEFLTYFQNEAQLEKSRLLSDRFSAERPKGSFSTLEIQRTEQGDSAMYLCASSTSDRDGEQYFGPGTRLTVT.

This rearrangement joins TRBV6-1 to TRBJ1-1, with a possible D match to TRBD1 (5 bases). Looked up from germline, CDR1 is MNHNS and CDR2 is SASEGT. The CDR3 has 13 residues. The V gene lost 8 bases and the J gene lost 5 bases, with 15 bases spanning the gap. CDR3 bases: TGTGCCAGCGTTCAGGCTGGGGGGACTGAAGCTTTCTTT. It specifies CASVQAGGTEAFF.

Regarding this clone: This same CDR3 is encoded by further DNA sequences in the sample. In DNA, the CDR3 is TGTGCCAGCAGTTCCGGACAAGGACCCTACGAGCAGTACTTC. As protein: CASSSGQGPYEQYF. The V call is TRBV27, the J call TRBJ2-7, with D perhaps matching TRBD1 (5 bases). CDR1 and CDR2 (germline): MNHEY, SMNVEV (reference sequence). The ends were cut back, 4 bases at V and 2 bases at J, with 12 bases in the middle. The CDR3 is made up of 14 amino acids.

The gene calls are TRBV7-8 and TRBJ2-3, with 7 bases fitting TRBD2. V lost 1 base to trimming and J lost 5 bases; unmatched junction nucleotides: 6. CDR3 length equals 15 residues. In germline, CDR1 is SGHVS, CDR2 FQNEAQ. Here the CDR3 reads CASSLVASGGDTQYF. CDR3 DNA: TGTGCCAGCAGCTTAGTTGCTAGCGGAGGAGATACGCAGTATTTT.

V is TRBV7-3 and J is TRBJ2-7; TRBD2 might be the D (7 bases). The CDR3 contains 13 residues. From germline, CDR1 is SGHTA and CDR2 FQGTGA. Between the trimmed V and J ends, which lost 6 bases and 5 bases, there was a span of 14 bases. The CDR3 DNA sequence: TGTGCCAGCAGTTGGGGGGGCTCGCACGAGCAGTACTTC. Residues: CASSWGGSHEQYF.

CDR3 in amino acids: CAVTTGTDTQYF. The DNA of the CDR3 is TGTGCCGTGACTACGGGCACAGATACGCAGTATTTT. This chain connects TRBV30 to TRBJ2-3, with D possibly TRBD2 on 5 matching bases. Germline-derived CDR1 and CDR2 are GTSNPN and SVGIG (reference sequence). Trimming stripped 8 bases from V and 1 base from J, with 10 bases between. This CDR3 is built from 12 residues.

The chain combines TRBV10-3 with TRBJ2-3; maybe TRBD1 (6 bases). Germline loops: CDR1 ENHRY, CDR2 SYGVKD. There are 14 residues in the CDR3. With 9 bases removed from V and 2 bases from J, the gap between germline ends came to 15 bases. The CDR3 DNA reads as TGTGCCATGTCGGCAGGGGACATCACAGATACGCAGTATTTT. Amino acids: CAMSAGDITDTQYF.

CDR3: CASGDGRAPQETQYF. The CDR3 region has the DNA TGTGCCAGCGGAGACGGCAGAGCCCCCCAAGAGACCCAGTACTTC. The chain uses TRBV6-5 and TRBJ2-5, with unresolved D. The CDR3 runs to 15 residues. V was cut by 8 bases and J by 1 base, with 17 bases left in between. In germline, CDR1 is MNHEY, CDR2 SVGAGI.

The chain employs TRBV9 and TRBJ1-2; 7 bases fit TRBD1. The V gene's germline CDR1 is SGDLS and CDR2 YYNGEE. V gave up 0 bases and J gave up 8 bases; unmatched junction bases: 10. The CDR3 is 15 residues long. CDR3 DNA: TGTGCCAGCAGCGTAGCTGGGGGACAGATGGGGGGCTACACCTTC. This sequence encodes CASSVAGGQMGGYTF.

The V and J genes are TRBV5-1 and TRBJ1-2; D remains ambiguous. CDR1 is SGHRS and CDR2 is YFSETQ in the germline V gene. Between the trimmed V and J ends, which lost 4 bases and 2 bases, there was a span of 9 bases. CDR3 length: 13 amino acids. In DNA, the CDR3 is TGCGCCAGCAGCGAACAGTCAAACTATGGCTACACCTTC. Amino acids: CASSEQSNYGYTF.

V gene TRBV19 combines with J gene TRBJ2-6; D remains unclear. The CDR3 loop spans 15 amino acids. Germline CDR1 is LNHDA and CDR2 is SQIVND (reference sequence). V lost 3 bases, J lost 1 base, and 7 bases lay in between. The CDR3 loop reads CASSIITSGANVLTF. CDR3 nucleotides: TGTGCCAGTAGTATCATAACTTCTGGGGCCAACGTCCTGACTTTC.

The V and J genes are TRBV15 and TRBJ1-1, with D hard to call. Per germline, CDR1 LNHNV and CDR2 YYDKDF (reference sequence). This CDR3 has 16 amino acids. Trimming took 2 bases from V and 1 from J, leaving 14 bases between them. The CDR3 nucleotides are TGTGCCACCAGCAGAACCACCGGACGGGGGAACACTGAAGCTTTCTTT. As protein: CATSRTTGRGNTEAFF. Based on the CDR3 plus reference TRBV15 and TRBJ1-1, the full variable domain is DAMVIQNPRYQVTQFGKPVTLSCSQTLNHNVMYWYQQKSSQAPKLLFHYYDKDFNNEADTPDNFQSRRPNTSFCFLDIRSPGLGDTAMYLCATSRTTGRGNTEAFFGQGTRLTVV.

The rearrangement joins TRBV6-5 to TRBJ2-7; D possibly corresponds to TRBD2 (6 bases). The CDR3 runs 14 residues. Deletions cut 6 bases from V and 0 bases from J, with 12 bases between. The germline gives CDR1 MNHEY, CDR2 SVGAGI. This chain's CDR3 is CASRGRPLSYEQYF. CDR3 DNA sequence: TGTGCCAGCAGAGGGAGGCCCCTCTCCTACGAGCAGTACTTC.

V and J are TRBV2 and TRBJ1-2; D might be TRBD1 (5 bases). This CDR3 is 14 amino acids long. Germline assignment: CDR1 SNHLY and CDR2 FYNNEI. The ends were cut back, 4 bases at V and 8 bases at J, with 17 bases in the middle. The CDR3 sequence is CASSVVRPGEGYTF. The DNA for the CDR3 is TGTGCCAGCAGTGTCGTAAGGCCGGGGGAAGGCTACACCTTC.

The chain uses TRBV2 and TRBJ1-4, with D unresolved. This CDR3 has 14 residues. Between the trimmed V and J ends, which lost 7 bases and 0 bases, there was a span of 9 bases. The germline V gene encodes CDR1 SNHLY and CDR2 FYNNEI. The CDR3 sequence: CASTQLATNEKLFF. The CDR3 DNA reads TGTGCCAGCACACAGCTTGCAACTAATGAAAAACTGTTTTTT.

The CDR3 protein is CSVVPGHAYEQYF. CDR3 nucleotides: TGCAGCGTTGTACCGGGACATGCCTACGAGCAGTACTTC. The chain has TRBV29-1 and TRBJ2-7; a weak D match, TRBD1 (6 bases). The CDR3 length is 13 residues. The germline CDR1 and CDR2 sequences are SQVTM and ANQGSEA. Trimming took off 4 bases at V and 2 bases at J, with 12 bases between the two ends.

The CDR3: CASKGGPTGELFF. CDR3 nucleotide sequence: TGTGCCAGCAAAGGGGGACCAACCGGGGAGCTGTTTTTT. V gene TRBV5-4 combines with J gene TRBJ2-2; D perhaps matches TRBD1 (6 bases). Germline-derived CDR1 and CDR2 are SGHNT and YYREEE (reference sequence). V was pared by 6 bases and J by 5 bases, with 11 bases between. There are 13 residues in the CDR3. Combining the CDR3 with reference TRBV5-4 and TRBJ2-2 gives the whole variable domain ETGVTQSPTHLIKTRGQQVTLRCSSQSGHNTVSWYQQALGQGPQFIFQYYREEENGRGNFPPRFSGLQFPNYSSELNVNALELDDSALYLCASKGGPTGELFFGEGSRLTVL.

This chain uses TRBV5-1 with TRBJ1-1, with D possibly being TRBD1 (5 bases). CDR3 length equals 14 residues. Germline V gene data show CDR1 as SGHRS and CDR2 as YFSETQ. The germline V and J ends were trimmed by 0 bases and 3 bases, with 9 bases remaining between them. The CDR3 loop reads CASSLGGGDTEAFF. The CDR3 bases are TGCGCCAGCAGCTTGGGGGGAGGGGACACTGAAGCTTTCTTT.

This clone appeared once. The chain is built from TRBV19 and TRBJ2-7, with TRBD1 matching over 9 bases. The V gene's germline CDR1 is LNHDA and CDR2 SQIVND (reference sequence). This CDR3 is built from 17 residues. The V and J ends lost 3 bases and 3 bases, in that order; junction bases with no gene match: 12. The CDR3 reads CASSIVSPRQGVYEQYF. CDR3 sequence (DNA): TGTGCCAGTAGTATTGTATCCCCAAGACAGGGGGTCTACGAGCAGTACTTC. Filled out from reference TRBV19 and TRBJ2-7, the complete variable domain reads DGGITQSPKYLFRKEGQNVTLSCEQNLNHDAMYWYRQDPGQGLRLIYYSQIVNDFQKGDIAEGYSVSREKKESFPLTVTSAQKNPTAFYLCASSIVSPRQGVYEQYFGPGTRLTVT.

In nucleotides, the CDR3 is TGTGCCAGCCGAGACACGGACAGCTATGGCTACACCTTC. Protein: CASRDTDSYGYTF. V usage is TRBV6-5 and J usage is TRBJ1-2, with TRBD1 as a possible D gene (6 bases). Trimming left V 8 bases short and J 4 bases short, with 14 bases between. Germline V gives CDR1 MNHEY, CDR2 SVGAGI. The CDR3 sequence is 13 residues long.

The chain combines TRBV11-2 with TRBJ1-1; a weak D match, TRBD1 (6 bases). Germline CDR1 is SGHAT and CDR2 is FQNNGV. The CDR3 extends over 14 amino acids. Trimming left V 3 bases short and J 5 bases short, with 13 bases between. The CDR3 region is CASSFGGAQTEAFF. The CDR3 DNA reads TGTGCCAGCAGCTTCGGGGGGGCTCAGACTGAAGCTTTCTTT.

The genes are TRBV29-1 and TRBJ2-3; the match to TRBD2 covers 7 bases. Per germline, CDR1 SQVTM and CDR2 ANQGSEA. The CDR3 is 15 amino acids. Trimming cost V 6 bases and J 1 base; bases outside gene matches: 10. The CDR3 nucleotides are TGCAGCGTCCTGACCCGGGGGGTGGGCACAGATACGCAGTATTTT. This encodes CSVLTRGVGTDTQYF.

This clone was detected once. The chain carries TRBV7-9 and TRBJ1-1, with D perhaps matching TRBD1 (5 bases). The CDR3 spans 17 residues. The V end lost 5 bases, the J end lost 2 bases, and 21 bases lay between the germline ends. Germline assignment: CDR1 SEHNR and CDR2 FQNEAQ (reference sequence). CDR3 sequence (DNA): TGTGCCAGCAGCACATATGGGCTAAAGGGGATCAACACTGAAGCTTTCTTT. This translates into CASSTYGLKGINTEAFF.